Below are 14 T cell receptor beta chains sequenced from a single sample in a study of beta chain features in type 1 diabetes. The isolated RNA, all of it, was reverse transcribed, so expressed TCRB transcripts were what got sequenced. Method: immunoSEQ multiplex PCR; TCRdb's copy keeps in-frame clones and lacks some. The sample has around 40,000 clones, 64% seen once. Sequencing input: Tregs from blood. Receptors were obtained from a woman in her thirties in good health.

The chain combines TRBV9 with TRBJ1-5; 7 bases are shared with TRBD1. Germline CDR1 and CDR2: SGDLS and YYNGEE. This CDR3 contains 13 residues. The V gene end was trimmed by 4 bases and the J gene end by 5 bases; junction bases not matched to a gene: 3. The CDR3 protein is CASSSTGDQPQHF. The CDR3 DNA sequence: TGTGCCAGCAGCTCCACAGGGGATCAGCCCCAGCATTTT.

The chain is built from TRBV18 and TRBJ2-5; unclear D gene. Germline V gene data show CDR1 as KGHSH and CDR2 as LQKENI. The germline V and J ends were trimmed by 4 bases and 1 base, with 7 bases remaining between them. The CDR3 length is 13 residues. The CDR3 DNA is TGTGCCAGCTCACACGGTCCCCAAGAGACCCAGTACTTC. Protein: CASSHGPQETQYF.

The gene calls are TRBV7-2 and TRBJ2-2; TRBD2 aligns across 8 bases. Unmatched junction bases numbered 4, after V lost 2 bases and J lost 5 bases. Per the germline V gene, CDR1 is SGHTA and CDR2 is FQGNSA. The CDR3 length is 15 residues. The CDR3 sequence is CASSLQAGATGELFF. The DNA of the CDR3 is TGTGCCAGCAGCTTACAAGCGGGAGCTACCGGGGAGCTGTTTTTT.

This chain connects TRBV6-1 to TRBJ1-2, with 9 bases matching TRBD1. CDR1 and CDR2 (germline): MNHNS, SASEGT. CDR3 length: 14 residues. The V gene end was trimmed by 5 bases and the J gene end by 11 bases; junction bases not matched to a gene: 12. The CDR3 here is CASSLTGQGSRYTF. For the CDR3, the DNA is TGTGCCAGCAGTTTGACGGGACAGGGTTCAAGATACACCTTC.

The chain recombines TRBV27 with TRBJ1-1; 7 positions agree with TRBD1. Germline CDR1 and CDR2: MNHEY and SMNVEV (reference sequence). V dropped 8 bases and J dropped 2; count of bases not matched to a gene: 11. This CDR3 region has 15 residues. The CDR3 reads CASGRRGSGNTEAFF. CDR3 nucleotides: TGTGCCAGCGGACGCAGGGGGAGCGGAAACACTGAAGCTTTCTTT.

In its sample, this clone is medium-sized. The rearrangement joins TRBV7-9 to TRBJ2-1; D is undetermined. The ends were cut back, 1 base at V and 6 bases at J, with 7 bases in the middle. Germline CDR1 SEHNR, CDR2 FQNEAQ (reference sequence). The CDR3 totals 13 residues. As DNA, the CDR3 is TGTGCCAGCAGCTTAGGATCGGGCAATGAGCAGTTCTTC. Translating gives CASSLGSGNEQFF.

This chain connects TRBV18 to TRBJ2-1; D is possibly TRBD1 (5 bases). Germline V lookup: CDR1 KGHSH, CDR2 LQKENI. There are 15 residues in the CDR3. The germline V and J ends were trimmed by 3 bases and 4 bases, with 13 bases remaining between them. CDR3 nucleotide sequence: TGTGCCAGCTCACCTGCAAGGGGATGGTACAATGAGCAGTTCTTC. Translation gives CASSPARGWYNEQFF.

This clone was counted a few times. The V gene is TRBV5-6, the J gene TRBJ2-7, with a weak D call TRBD1 (6 bases). V was cut by 3 bases and J by 1 base, with 17 bases left in between. Germline V gives CDR1 SGHDT, CDR2 YYEEEE. The length of the CDR3 is 16 residues. In nucleotides, the CDR3 is TGTGCCAGCAGCTCCCGTGGGCGGACAGTATCCTACGAGCAGTACTTC. It yields the protein CASSSRGRTVSYEQYF.

V is TRBV6-6 and J is TRBJ2-2; perhaps TRBD2 as D (5 bases). This CDR3 has 12 residues. V dropped 6 bases and J dropped 7 bases, with 9 bases sitting between them. Germline V gene sequence: CDR1 MNHNY, CDR2 SVGAGI (reference sequence). The CDR3 protein is CASSQRGGELFF. The CDR3 DNA is TGTGCCAGCAGCCAACGGGGCGGGGAGCTGTTTTTT.

This chain joins TRBV25-1 and TRBJ2-5; tentatively, D is TRBD2 (5 bases). The CDR3 is 14 residues long. The germline CDR1 and CDR2 sequences are MGHDK and SYGVNS. V lost 1 base, J lost 2 bases, and 8 bases lay in between. CDR3 protein: CASSESRDQETQYF. CDR3 coding DNA: TGTGCCAGCAGTGAATCACGGGATCAAGAGACCCAGTACTTC.

The chain joins TRBV5-1 to TRBJ2-7; 10 bases line up with TRBD1. CDR1 SGHRS and CDR2 YFSETQ come from the germline V gene. CDR3 size: 13 residues. V was clipped by 3 bases and J by 6 bases; unmatched bases: 3. CDR3 region: CASSSGTGVEQYF. The CDR3 DNA follows: TGCGCCAGCAGCTCCGGGACAGGGGTCGAGCAGTACTTC.

V is TRBV9 and J is TRBJ2-7; D is perhaps TRBD2 (6 bases). This CDR3 is 14 amino acids long. In germline, CDR1 is SGDLS, CDR2 YYNGEE. V dropped 0 bases and J dropped 7 bases, with 14 bases sitting between them. The CDR3 DNA sequence: TGTGCCAGCAGCGTAGGGACTACCACGGATGAGCAGTACTTC. Its translation is CASSVGTTTDEQYF.

Only a few counts were recorded for this clone. The CDR3 loop is CASSLGPYTGELFF. The CDR3 DNA follows: TGTGCCAGCAGCCTCGGTCCGTACACCGGGGAGCTGTTTTTT. The chain is built from TRBV6-1 and TRBJ2-2; D call uncertain. CDR3 length: 14 amino acids. Germline CDR1 MNHNS, CDR2 SASEGT. The V gene lost 6 bases and the J gene lost 3 bases, with 11 bases spanning the gap.

The rearrangement joins TRBV28 to TRBJ2-1, with TRBD1 identical over 9 bases. Germline CDR1 reads MDHEN; CDR2 reads SYDVKM. V lost 2 bases to trimming and J lost 7 bases; unmatched junction nucleotides: 12. This CDR3 region has 17 residues. CDR3 sequence: CASSLAGQGVGRNEQFF. The CDR3 bases are TGTGCCAGCAGTTTAGCGGGACAGGGTGTTGGTAGGAATGAGCAGTTCTTC.